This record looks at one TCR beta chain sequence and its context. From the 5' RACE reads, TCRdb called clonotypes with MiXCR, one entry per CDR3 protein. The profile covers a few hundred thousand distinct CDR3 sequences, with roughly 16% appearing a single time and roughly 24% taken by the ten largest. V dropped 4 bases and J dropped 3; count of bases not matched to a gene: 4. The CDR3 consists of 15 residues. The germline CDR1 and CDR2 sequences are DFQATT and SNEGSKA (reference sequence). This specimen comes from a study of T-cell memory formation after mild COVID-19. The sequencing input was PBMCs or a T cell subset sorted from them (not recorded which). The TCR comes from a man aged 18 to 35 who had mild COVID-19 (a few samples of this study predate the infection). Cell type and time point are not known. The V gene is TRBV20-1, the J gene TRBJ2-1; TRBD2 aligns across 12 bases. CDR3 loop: CSANMGLAGYNEQFF. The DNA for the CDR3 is TGCAGTGCTAACATGGGACTAGCGGGCTACAATGAGCAGTTCTTC.